Below, 27 T cell receptor beta chains from the same sample are listed, as sequenced in a study of T-cell memory formation after mild COVID-19. TCRdb re-analysed the 5' RACE reads in MiXCR, keeping a single row per CDR3 protein. The sample contains 380,000 or so distinct CDR3 sequences, around an eighth of which appear only once. The sequenced sample was PBMCs or a T cell subset sorted from them (not recorded which). These receptors all come from a man between 18 and 29 years old who had mild COVID-19 (a few samples of this study predate the infection). Cell type and time point are not known.

This clonotype was found a few times. The V gene is TRBV4-3, the J gene TRBJ1-2; maybe TRBD1 (6 bases). V gave up 0 bases and J gave up 3 bases, with 20 bases separating them. The CDR3 has 18 amino acids. Germline V gives CDR1 LGHNA, CDR2 YSLEER. The CDR3 region is CASSQDVGAGAVDYGYTF. The CDR3 region has the DNA TGCGCCAGCAGCCAAGATGTCGGGGCAGGGGCCGTTGACTATGGCTACACCTTC.

The rearrangement links TRBV12-3 or TRBV12-4 to TRBJ1-5; TRBD1 aligns across 7 bases. The CDR3 consists of 19 residues. V lost 0 bases and J lost 5; bases outside the gene matches: 16. The CDR3 region has the DNA TGTGCCAGCAGTTTAGCCCCACGCCTGTTAGGGGGCGGACATCAGCCCCAGCATTTT. This encodes CASSLAPRLLGGGHQPQHF.

V and J are TRBV20-1 and TRBJ2-3, with 8 bases fitting TRBD2. Germline CDR1 is DFQATT and CDR2 is SNEGSKA (reference sequence). The J segment lost 3 bases and the V segment lost 0 bases, leaving 5 bases of the junction unmatched. This CDR3 is built from 15 residues. CDR3 bases: TGCAGTGCTAGAGATCCTCGCGGGGGGACAGATACGCAGTATTTT. This sequence encodes CSARDPRGGTDTQYF.

The gene calls are TRBV3-1 and TRBJ2-5; 8 nucleotides match TRBD2. The J segment lost 7 bases and the V segment lost 2 bases, leaving 12 bases of the junction unmatched. The CDR3 has 16 amino acids. CDR1 LGHDT and CDR2 YNNKEL come from the germline V gene (reference sequence). The CDR3 sequence: CASSQRLRGGQVTQYF. The CDR3 bases are TGTGCCAGCAGCCAACGCCTCCGGGGGGGCCAGGTGACCCAGTACTTC.

This clonotype showed up just a few times. The rearrangement links TRBV4-3 to TRBJ2-3, with TRBD2 identical over 8 bases. With V trimmed by 1 base and J by 1 base, 7 bases remained unmatched. This CDR3 has 17 residues. Germline CDR1 LGHNA, CDR2 YSLEER. The CDR3 here is CASSQAFRLARTDTQYF. The CDR3 coding sequence is TGCGCCAGCAGCCAAGCGTTTCGACTAGCGCGCACAGATACGCAGTATTTT.

A few counts support this clonotype. J is TRBJ1-2 and V is TRBV4-2, with 7 positions matching TRBD1. The junction had 5 bases not matched to a gene; V was cut back by 0 bases and J by 7 bases. The CDR3 has 14 amino acids. CDR1 and CDR2 (germline): LGHNA, YNFKEQ. The CDR3 is CASSQDGQGGGYTF. CDR3 DNA: TGTGCCAGCAGCCAAGATGGGCAGGGGGGTGGCTACACCTTC.

The genes are TRBV28 and TRBJ2-6, with D perhaps TRBD1 (6 bases). The CDR3 is 21 amino acids. The germline CDR1 and CDR2 sequences are MDHEN and SYDVKM. Between the trimmed V and J ends, which lost 5 bases and 4 bases, there was a span of 30 bases. The CDR3 DNA sequence: TGTGCCAGCAGTACGGAGTCCTTAAACAGGGTCTTGAACGTGGGGGCCAACGTCCTGACTTTC. Translating it yields CASSTESLNRVLNVGANVLTF. Full variable domain (rest looked up from reference TRBV28 and TRBJ2-6): DVKVTQSSRYLVKRTGEKVFLECVQDMDHENMFWYRQDPGLGLRLIYFSYDVKMKEKGDIPEGYSVSREKKERFSLILESASTNQTSMYLCASSTESLNRVLNVGANVLTFGAGSRLTVL.

This clonotype has only a few counts. The rearrangement uses TRBV18 and TRBJ2-5, with a weak D call TRBD2 (6 bases). The germline CDR1 and CDR2 sequences are KGHSH and LQKENI. This CDR3 contains 13 residues. The germline V and J ends were trimmed by 0 bases and 9 bases, with 11 bases remaining between them. For the CDR3, the DNA is TGTGCCAGCTCACCACCTTCCGGGGAGGCCCAGTACTTC. This translates into CASSPPSGEAQYF.

This clonotype was found once. The chain uses TRBV7-3 and TRBJ2-2; D uncertain. Germline CDR1 SGHTA, CDR2 FQGTGA. CDR3 length: 14 amino acids. Trimming pared 5 bases from V and 6 bases from J, leaving 13 bases between. CDR3 nucleotide sequence: TGTGCCAGCAGCGTAGCCCGAACCCCCGGGGAGCTGTTTTTT. Translated, it gives CASSVARTPGELFF.

This chain joins TRBV7-2 and TRBJ2-7, with TRBD1 identical over 9 bases. The CDR3 runs to 16 residues. CDR1 and CDR2 from the germline V gene are SGHTA and FQGNSA. The ends lost 5 bases at V and 3 bases at J; junction bases unmatched: 11. DNA of the CDR3: TGTGCCAGCAGCCTTGGCGGGACAGGGATCGGCTACGAGCAGTACTTC. Translation gives CASSLGGTGIGYEQYF.

J is TRBJ2-5 and V is TRBV5-6, with D possibly matching TRBD1 (5 bases). In germline, CDR1 is SGHDT, CDR2 YYEEEE. V shed 8 bases and J shed 4 bases, with 6 bases lying between them. The CDR3 extends over 10 amino acids. The CDR3 DNA follows: TGTGCCAGTCAGGGAGAGACCCAGTACTTC. The encoded protein is CASQGETQYF.

This rearrangement joins TRBV7-9 to TRBJ1-6, with 9 bases matching TRBD1. This CDR3 contains 14 residues. Germline CDR1 is SEHNR and CDR2 is FQNEAQ (reference sequence). The junction had 6 bases not matched to a gene; V was cut back by 1 base and J by 14 bases. CDR3 DNA sequence: TGTGCCAGCAGCTTAGACAGGGGGCCAAATGCCCTCCACTTT. Residues: CASSLDRGPNALHF.

This chain connects TRBV7-2 to TRBJ2-3; tentative D call: TRBD1 (5 bases). The ends were cut back, 3 bases at V and 4 bases at J, with 11 bases in the middle. The CDR3 spans 14 residues. Germline values: CDR1 SGHTA, CDR2 FQGNSA. The CDR3 nucleotides read TGTGCCAGCAGCTTTAGCTCAGGGCCAGATACGCAGTATTTT. Amino acid sequence: CASSFSSGPDTQYF.

This clonotype was detected a few times. The J gene is TRBJ2-1, the V gene TRBV6-2 or TRBV6-3; weak D call: TRBD2 (5 bases). In germline, CDR1 is MNHEY, CDR2 SVGEGT. There are 14 residues in the CDR3. Trimming shortened V by 6 bases and J by 6 bases, and 15 bases separated the two germline ends. The CDR3 DNA reads TGTGCCAGCAGGGCGGGCCCCTTTCCCAATGAGCAGTTCTTC. Protein product: CASRAGPFPNEQFF.

The chain joins TRBV7-9 to TRBJ2-1; 7 bases align to TRBD1. This CDR3 has 15 residues. The germline V gene has CDR1 SEHNR and CDR2 FQNEAQ (reference sequence). V trimming: 5 bases; J trimming: 7 bases; junction bases outside the gene matches: 11. CDR3: CASSNRDREGNEQFF. The CDR3 DNA sequence: TGTGCCAGCAGCAACCGGGACAGAGAGGGGAATGAGCAGTTCTTC.

The chain uses TRBV12-3 or TRBV12-4 and TRBJ2-3; the D gene is possibly TRBD2 (5 bases). V lost 2 bases, J lost 2 bases, and 14 bases lay in between. This CDR3 spans 16 amino acids. In nucleotides, the CDR3 is TGTGCCAGCAGTTTACGAAGGAGGACTCCCACAGATACGCAGTATTTT. This gives the protein CASSLRRRTPTDTQYF.

This clonotype appeared many times. This chain connects TRBV21-1 to TRBJ2-7; the table assigns TRBD1, which was not confirmed against the DNA. TRBV21-1 is annotated as a pseudogene. CDR3 length equals 14 residues. In nucleotides, the CDR3 is TGTGCCAAAAACCGGGACAGGATCTACTACGAGCTGTACGTC. It translates to CAKNRDRIYYELYV.

This clonotype was observed a few times. This chain links TRBV4-3 with TRBJ1-5; no firm D call. V lost 0 bases to trimming and J lost 0 bases, with 9 bases between them. Germline lookup yields CDR1 LGHNA and CDR2 YSLEER. This CDR3 has 16 residues. The CDR3 DNA reads TGCGCCAGCAGCCAAGATTTTAGTTATAGCAATCAGCCCCAGCATTTT. Its translation: CASSQDFSYSNQPQHF.

This clonotype was counted only a few times. The CDR3 region is CASSQGEAGNTIYF. The CDR3 coding sequence is TGTGCCAGCAGCCAAGGGGAAGCTGGAAACACCATATATTTT. V usage is TRBV3-1 and J usage is TRBJ1-3; D gene unclear. Per germline, CDR1 LGHDT and CDR2 YNNKEL (reference sequence). The CDR3 covers 14 residues. With 1 base removed from V and 2 bases from J, the gap between germline ends came to 6 bases.

V gene TRBV20-1 combines with J gene TRBJ2-2; TRBD2 matches 10 bases. After removal of 6 bases from V and 5 bases from J, the junction contained 9 bases not matched to a gene. This CDR3 region has 15 residues. Germline V gene sequence: CDR1 DFQATT, CDR2 SNEGSKA (reference sequence). CDR3 coding DNA: TGCAGTGCGTCCCTAGCGGGGGTTGGAACCGGGGAGCTGTTTTTT. Translated: CSASLAGVGTGELFF.

The chain combines TRBV29-1 with TRBJ2-1; D is unclear. Trimming cost V 1 base and J 13 bases, with 17 bases left between them. Germline lookup yields CDR1 SQVTM and CDR2 ANQGSEA. CDR3 length: 13 amino acids. CDR3 DNA sequence: TGCAGCGTTGAAGCGTCGGTGGCGTTAGCCCAGTTCTTC. Protein sequence: CSVEASVALAQFF.

The chain uses TRBV6-4 and TRBJ1-2; a weak D match, TRBD1 (5 bases). Germline assignment: CDR1 MRHNA and CDR2 SNTAGT. The CDR3 spans 13 residues. Trimming removed 6 bases at V and 6 bases at J, with 14 bases between. The chain's CDR3 is CASSTGTADGYTF. Written as DNA, the CDR3 is TGTGCCAGCAGCACGGGGACTGCTGATGGCTACACCTTC.

This clonotype was seen more than once but under ten times. The V call is TRBV29-1, the J call TRBJ2-3; maybe TRBD2 (7 bases). Germline V gene sequence: CDR1 SQVTM, CDR2 ANQGSEA. V gave up 1 base and J gave up 1 base, with 12 bases separating them. CDR3 size: 15 residues. As DNA, the CDR3 is TGCAGCGTTGAAGGGCGGGGGCCGCGCACAGATACGCAGTATTTT. This codes for CSVEGRGPRTDTQYF.

The chain carries TRBV11-1 and TRBJ1-1; a weak D match, TRBD1 (5 bases). Germline CDR1 is SGHAT and CDR2 is FQDESV (reference sequence). The CDR3 is made up of 13 amino acids. Trimming took 3 bases from V and 8 from J, leaving 13 bases between them. The CDR3 DNA follows: TGTGCCAGCAGCTTGGGACTTGGGAGAGAAGCTTTCTTT. It encodes CASSLGLGREAFF.

A few counts support this clonotype. The V and J genes are TRBV7-9 and TRBJ2-5, with D possibly TRBD2 on 6 matching bases. V gave up 5 bases and J gave up 5 bases, with 21 bases separating them. CDR3 length: 16 amino acids. CDR1 is SEHNR and CDR2 is FQNEAQ in the germline V gene (reference sequence). CDR3 DNA sequence: TGTGCCAGCAGCCAGAAGTGGGACTTAGTTGGCGAGACCCAGTACTTC. This sequence encodes CASSQKWDLVGETQYF.

V and J are TRBV30 and TRBJ2-7; 7 nucleotides line up with TRBD1. Germline CDR1 GTSNPN, CDR2 SVGIG (reference sequence). The CDR3 totals 14 residues. V was pared by 2 bases and J by 2 bases, with 6 bases of the junction left unmatched. In nucleotides, the CDR3 is TGTGCCTGGAGTCGTGGGGACAGCGCCTACGAGCAGTACTTC. The encoded protein is CAWSRGDSAYEQYF.

In regard to this clonotype: Sequence at one end of the junction differs from germline and may be a read error. The chain carries TRBV12-3 or TRBV12-4 and TRBJ2-1; D unresolved. The CDR3 consists of 13 residues. In nucleotides, the CDR3 is TGTGCCAGCAGGGGTAGTGGTGGTAATGAGCGGTTCTTC. Protein product: CASRGSGGNERFF.